Following are 26 T cell receptor beta chains from one sample sequenced in a study of blood T cell repertoires in COVID-19. Sequenced by immunoSEQ multiplex PCR; TCRdb stores in-frame clones only, minus some. The data show fewer than 120,000 clones, 75% to 85% seen once. Sequencing was performed on peripheral blood. The receptors shown here come from a woman aged 60-70 years with acute or convalescent COVID-19.

This chain uses TRBV7-2 with TRBJ2-5, with TRBD2 matching over 12 bases. The CDR3 is 15 amino acids. CDR1 and CDR2 (germline): SGHTA, FQGNSA. The V segment lost 1 base and the J segment 9 bases; nucleotides outside the gene matches: 6. Written as DNA, the CDR3 is TGTGCCAGCAGCTTAGAGGCTAGCGGGGGGGCCGCCCAGTACTTC. Protein: CASSLEASGGAAQYF.

The chain carries TRBV6-5 and TRBJ1-6, with 8 bases identical to TRBD1. Trimming cost V 7 bases and J 5 bases; bases outside gene matches: 1. The CDR3 totals 13 residues. Germline V gene lookup returns CDR1 MNHEY and CDR2 SVGAGI. The CDR3 region has the DNA TGTGCCAGCAAGACAGGGGATAATTCACCCCTCCACTTT. Protein product: CASKTGDNSPLHF.

V usage is TRBV19 and J usage is TRBJ1-5; D is unclear. This CDR3 has 13 residues. V dropped 6 bases and J dropped 5 bases, with 11 bases sitting between them. The V gene's germline CDR1 is LNHDA and CDR2 SQIVND (reference sequence). This CDR3 reads CASRGLLHQPQHF. CDR3 in DNA: TGTGCCAGTAGAGGACTGTTGCATCAGCCCCAGCATTTT.

This clone was found once. Other DNA sequences in this sample translate to the same CDR3. The chain combines TRBV28 with TRBJ1-2, with D maybe TRBD1 (6 bases). The V gene's germline CDR1 is MDHEN and CDR2 SYDVKM. The V gene lost 5 bases and the J gene lost 4 bases, with 8 bases spanning the gap. CDR3 length: 12 amino acids. CDR3 coding DNA: TGTGCCAGCAGTACAGGGTTCTATGGCTACACCTTC. Protein sequence: CASSTGFYGYTF.

This clone is categorized as hyperexpanded. Other DNA sequences in this specimen translate into the identical CDR3. J is TRBJ2-1 and V is TRBV4-3; D not resolved. The CDR3 contains 13 residues. The germline V gene encodes CDR1 LGHNA and CDR2 YSLEER. The germline V and J ends were trimmed by 4 bases and 4 bases, with 8 bases remaining between them. CDR3 loop: CASSPLQYNEQFF. The CDR3, as DNA: TGCGCCAGCAGCCCGTTACAATACAATGAGCAGTTCTTC.

For the CDR3, the DNA is TGTGCCAGCAGCCGCTCCCCGGGGGACAGGGATTTACCAAACTACGAGCAGTACTTC. Its translation is CASSRSPGDRDLPNYEQYF. This sequence joins TRBV11-3 and TRBJ2-7, with 9 bases fitting TRBD1. Trimming at V came to 5 bases and at J to 3 bases, leaving 20 bases not matched to a gene. Germline V gene lookup returns CDR1 SGHNT and CDR2 YENEEA. This CDR3 region has 19 residues.

The gene calls are TRBV6-2 or TRBV6-3 and TRBJ2-3; TRBD2 might be the D (6 bases). The CDR3 runs to 18 residues. Germline V gene sequence: CDR1 MNHEY, CDR2 SVGEGT. V was pared by 6 bases and J by 2 bases, with 24 bases between. CDR3 sequence (DNA): TGTGCCAGCAGCTATACGAGGGGCGGGGCTAGCCTCACAGATACGCAGTATTTT. Its protein product is CASSYTRGGASLTDTQYF.

The chain recombines TRBV4-2 with TRBJ2-3; D is possibly TRBD2 (6 bases). Trimming pared 3 bases from V and 2 bases from J, leaving 6 bases between. Germline loops: CDR1 LGHNA, CDR2 YNFKEQ. The CDR3 has 13 amino acids. The CDR3, as DNA: TGTGCCAGCAGCCAGCGGGACACAGATACGCAGTATTTT. Protein: CASSQRDTDTQYF.

CDR3 loop: CSSDTQYF. CDR3 coding DNA: TGCAGTAGTGATACGCAGTATTTT. V gene TRBV29-1 combines with J gene TRBJ2-3; D unresolved. The germline gives CDR1 SQVTM, CDR2 ANQGSEA. This CDR3 comprises 8 residues.

The chain couples TRBV19 to TRBJ1-1, with no clear D. Trimming left V 4 bases short and J 6 bases short, with 21 bases between. Per the germline V gene, CDR1 is LNHDA and CDR2 is SQIVND (reference sequence). The CDR3 consists of 16 residues. CDR3 nucleotide sequence: TGTGCCAGTAGTAGTCTGATTGCGGCGGCTGAGGCTGAAGCTTTCTTT. This sequence encodes CASSSLIAAAEAEAFF.

Points on this clone: This sample also contains other DNA sequences that code for the same CDR3. The gene calls are TRBV6-5 and TRBJ1-6; 9 bases agree with TRBD1. Per the germline V gene, CDR1 is MNHEY and CDR2 is SVGAGI. V trimming: 4 bases; J trimming: 8 bases; junction bases outside the gene matches: 6. The CDR3 has 15 amino acids. The CDR3 spells CASSSPGQGDSPLHF. The CDR3 DNA sequence: TGTGCCAGCAGTTCTCCGGGACAGGGTGATTCACCCCTCCACTTT.

The chain carries TRBV10-3 and TRBJ2-7; 11 bases line up with TRBD2. The CDR3 loop spans 16 amino acids. Germline V gives CDR1 ENHRY, CDR2 SYGVKD. Unmatched junction bases numbered 6, after V lost 4 bases and J lost 1 base. CDR3 nucleotides: TGTGCCATCAGTGCTACTAGCGGGGGCCAATCCTACGAGCAGTACTTC. Protein sequence: CAISATSGGQSYEQYF.

This clone was counted once. The V call is TRBV6-5, the J call TRBJ1-1; TRBD1 matches at 12 bases. This CDR3 comprises 15 residues. Trimming cost V 2 bases and J 3 bases; bases outside gene matches: 1. Germline-derived CDR1 and CDR2 are MNHEY and SVGAGI. The CDR3 sequence: CASSYGTGGYTEAFF. For the CDR3, the DNA is TGTGCCAGCAGTTACGGGACAGGGGGCTACACTGAAGCTTTCTTT.

There are a few counts of this clone. The gene calls are TRBV2 and TRBJ1-5; tentatively, D is TRBD1 (6 bases). The CDR3 runs 15 residues. V shed 8 bases and J shed 0 bases, with 14 bases lying between them. Germline CDR1 and CDR2: SNHLY and FYNNEI. As DNA, the CDR3 is TGTGCCAGCCAAAGGACAGTTTCTAGCAATCAGCCCCAGCATTTT. Protein sequence: CASQRTVSSNQPQHF.

This chain connects TRBV5-1 to TRBJ2-7; 7 nucleotides align to TRBD1. Germline values: CDR1 SGHRS, CDR2 YFSETQ. This CDR3 spans 14 amino acids. V trimming: 5 bases; J trimming: 2 bases; junction bases outside the gene matches: 7. The CDR3 sequence: CASRPGTDPYEQYF. For the CDR3, the DNA is TGCGCCAGCAGACCCGGGACAGATCCCTACGAGCAGTACTTC.

The rearrangement links TRBV2 to TRBJ2-5; tentative D call: TRBD1 (6 bases). CDR1 and CDR2 from the germline V gene are SNHLY and FYNNEI. Trimming shortened V by 10 bases and J by 3 bases, and 15 bases separated the two germline ends. This CDR3 contains 13 residues. As DNA, the CDR3 is TGTGCCACCAAAGGTTACAGGGAAGAGACCCAGTACTTC. Its protein is CATKGYREETQYF.

The V and J genes are TRBV28 and TRBJ2-1; 16 bases fit TRBD2. CDR3 size: 16 residues. Germline trimming cut 6 bases from V and 7 bases from J; bases unmatched to any gene: 6. The germline V gene has CDR1 MDHEN and CDR2 SYDVKM. This CDR3 is CASSQPGLAGGNEQFF. For the CDR3, the DNA is TGTGCCAGCAGCCAACCGGGACTAGCGGGGGGGAATGAGCAGTTCTTC.

This chain uses TRBV18 with TRBJ2-5; a weak D match, TRBD1 (6 bases). Per germline, CDR1 KGHSH and CDR2 LQKENI. Trimming shortened V by 1 base and J by 5 bases, and 14 bases separated the two germline ends. This CDR3 comprises 15 residues. The CDR3 loop reads CASSPQVGAGETQYF. In nucleotides, the CDR3 is TGTGCCAGCTCACCACAAGTGGGGGCAGGGGAGACCCAGTACTTC.

This clone was recorded a few times. Other nucleotide sequences from this sample produce the same CDR3. This sequence joins TRBV6-5 and TRBJ1-1; 9 bases are shared with TRBD1. The length of the CDR3 is 13 residues. V was pared by 6 bases and J by 3 bases, with 2 bases of the junction left unmatched. In germline, CDR1 is MNHEY, CDR2 SVGAGI. In DNA form, the CDR3 reads TGTGCCAGCAGACGGGACAGGGACACTGAAGCTTTCTTT. Protein product: CASRRDRDTEAFF.

The gene calls are TRBV5-1 and TRBJ1-6; 8 bases match TRBD1. Germline V lookup: CDR1 SGHRS, CDR2 YFSETQ. J lost 6 bases, V lost 5 bases, and 4 bases had no gene match. This CDR3 is built from 14 residues. CDR3 coding DNA: TGCGCCAGCAGGCCCGGGACAGGTAATTCACCCCTCCACTTT. Amino acid sequence: CASRPGTGNSPLHF.

The rearrangement links TRBV19 to TRBJ1-1; a possible D gene is TRBD1 (6 bases). V lost 8 bases to trimming and J lost 2 bases, with 12 bases between them. Germline lookup yields CDR1 LNHDA and CDR2 SQIVND (reference sequence). The CDR3 is made up of 13 amino acids. The CDR3 DNA reads TGTGCCAGTGCACAGGGAGCTAACACTGAAGCTTTCTTT. Translating gives CASAQGANTEAFF. The variable domain in full, completed from reference TRBV19 and TRBJ1-1, reads DGGITQSPKYLFRKEGQNVTLSCEQNLNHDAMYWYRQDPGQGLRLIYYSQIVNDFQKGDIAEGYSVSREKKESFPLTVTSAQKNPTAFYLCASAQGANTEAFFGQGTRLTVV.

This chain connects TRBV6-5 to TRBJ1-6; perhaps TRBD1 as D (5 bases). CDR1 MNHEY and CDR2 SVGAGI come from the germline V gene. Trimming took off 0 bases at V and 7 bases at J, with 7 bases between the two ends. The CDR3 is 14 residues long. In DNA, the CDR3 is TGTGCCAGCAGTTACTCGGGGCAGAATTCACCCCTCCACTTT. This codes for CASSYSGQNSPLHF.

The CDR3 reads CASSFGGSGETQYF. CDR3 nucleotides: TGTGCCAGCAGCTTTGGGGGGAGCGGGGAGACCCAGTACTTC. The chain couples TRBV7-2 to TRBJ2-5, with D possibly matching TRBD2 (6 bases). This CDR3 has 14 residues. V dropped 3 bases and J dropped 5 bases, with 13 bases sitting between them. Germline CDR1 is SGHTA and CDR2 is FQGNSA. Drawing the rest from reference TRBV7-2 and TRBJ2-5, the complete variable domain is GAGVSQSPSNKVTEKGKDVELRCDPISGHTALYWYRQSLGQGLEFLIYFQGNSAPDKSGLPSDRFSAERTGGSVSTLTIQRTQQEDSAVYLCASSFGGSGETQYFGPGTRLLVL.

The chain links TRBV12-3 or TRBV12-4 to TRBJ2-7; 7 bases line up with TRBD1. This CDR3 comprises 13 residues. The junction had 4 bases not matched to a gene; V was cut back by 5 bases and J by 3 bases. This chain's CDR3 is CASSNRGSYEQYF. In DNA, the CDR3 is TGTGCCAGCAGTAACAGGGGCAGCTACGAGCAGTACTTC.

This clone was observed a few times. The V and J genes are TRBV6-5 and TRBJ1-2, with 8 nucleotides matching TRBD1. The CDR3 is made up of 16 amino acids. V gave up 0 bases and J gave up 4 bases; unmatched junction bases: 7. Germline loops: CDR1 MNHEY, CDR2 SVGAGI. The DNA of the CDR3 is TGTGCCAGCAGTTACTCGGGAGCAGGGGGCTTCTATGGCTACACCTTC. This codes for CASSYSGAGGFYGYTF.

The chain employs TRBV29-1 and TRBJ1-2; D remains ambiguous. V dropped 7 bases and J dropped 4 bases, with 10 bases sitting between them. The CDR3 has 11 residues. Germline lookup yields CDR1 SQVTM and CDR2 ANQGSEA. The CDR3 loop reads CSAPFPYGYTF. The CDR3 DNA follows: TGCAGCGCTCCATTTCCCTATGGCTACACCTTC.